The rows below give T cell receptor beta chains drawn from one sample of a study of blood T cell repertoires in COVID-19. TCRdb keeps only in-frame clones here, not all; method: immunoSEQ multiplex PCR. Here the sample spans about 180,000 clones, around nine tenths being singletons. The sample was peripheral blood. The receptors were gathered from a woman in her 70s with COVID-19, enrolled during active disease. Both conserved end residues are part of each CDR3. Rows may omit the clone size; those that give it use once, few, many or a size class.

NA,TRBV10-3,CAISGTSGFGDTQYF
NA,TRBV28,CASSLGGASGREQFF
NA,TRBV11-3,CASSLAGTGITYNEQFF
NA,TRBV19,CASSKGAGNSYNEQFF
NA,TRBV27,CASVDRGFFNSPLHF
NA,TRBV7-9,CASSLGAGIQYF
NA,TRBV28,CASSTTGHVSGNTIYF
NA,TRBV5-8,CASSLSTSENYEQYF
NA,TRBV11-2,CASSITQGYEQYF
NA,TRBV7-2,CASSPGGSNSPLHF
NA,TRBV12-3/TRBV12-4,CASIRGSDGYTF
NA,TRBV20-1,CSASNDTISPLHF
NA,TRBV12-5,CASGQGAGSGYTF
NA,TRBV30,CAWKGRGTGELFF
NA,TRBV7-9,CASSSQGSEQYF
NA,TRBV5-1,CASKTGTSGAGELFF
NA,TRBV12-5,CASGFTGDEKLFF
NA,TRBV19,CASSWREERQRNTEAFF
NA,TRBV13,CASSLVAPGGRTYNEQFF
NA,TRBV28,CASSLRGLNSYNEQFF
NA,TRBV19,CASSRSQGEDSGNTIYF
NA,TRBV5-1,CASSLVSGRNYEQYF
NA,TRBV6-2/TRBV6-3,CASSENLYQPQHF
NA,TRBV4-1,CASSQDSTSGVYGYTF
NA,TRBV3-1/TRBV3-2,CASSLRTEYSGNTIYF
few,TRBV7-7,CASSLAGLAGGETQYF
NA,TRBV28,CASKSGNNQPQHF
NA,TRBV9,CASSVMAGFSDTQYF
NA,TRBV27,CASRPTGQINEKLFF
NA,TRBV28,CASSLPGLGGYNEQFF
NA,TRBV6-5,CASNRGGLGNEQFF
NA,TRBV19,CASKRVHRANEKLFF
NA,TRBV30,CAWGTRRRTNNSPLHF
NA,TRBV19,CASSIQTNEQFF
NA,TRBV7-2,CASSLASLAGEQYF
once,TRBV5-1,CASNRRQISGNTIYF
NA,TRBV19,CASSMGQGTTEAFF
NA,TRBV6-5,CASSYSGTANQPQHF
few,TRBV6-2/TRBV6-3,CASSDPGQGSDEQFF
NA,TRBV19,CASSPTWGGTEAFF
few,TRBV10-3,CAISTGTGDNQPQHF
once,TRBV5-1,CASSLQGLGANVLTF